This T cell receptor beta chain was recovered during a study of T cells in Graves' hyperthyroidism and ophthalmopathy. General study results and limits: Most clonotypes expanded in thyroid above 0.001 were likewise present in blood. In simple terms, a model built on 13 V-J features told ophthalmopathy apart from stable hyperthyroidism.

This clonotype has a count of ten or more. Antigen specificity is unknown. Orbital computed tomography, thyroid ultrasound, serum thyroxine and TRAb, and clinical symptoms together informed the diagnoses. About 10 ml of fresh peripheral blood supplied the PBMCs. Researchers amplified the TCR beta CDR3 regions from RNA transcripts. The primer set for the first-round RT-PCR of the TCR CDR3 was HTBI. TCRdb reprocessed the multiplex PCR reads via MiXCR and lists one record per CDR3 protein. The table records some 200,000 distinct CDR3 sequences, roughly 17% of them present only once. CDR1 and CDR2 (germline): SGHTA, FQGNSA. The CDR3 extends over 15 amino acids. With V trimmed by 3 bases and J by 5 bases, 7 bases remained unmatched.

Sequencing input: blood. The sequence came from a man aged 50-59 years with Graves' hyperthyroidism. The rearrangement uses TRBV7-2 and TRBJ2-1, with TRBD1 identical over 7 bases. CDR3 in DNA: TGTGCCAGCAGCTTGATCCGGGACAGTCACAATGAGCAGTTCTTC. It codes for CASSLIRDSHNEQFF.